Sequencing of this T cell receptor (beta chain) was carried out in a study of T cells in Graves' hyperthyroidism and ophthalmopathy. About the research overall: Specimen type is peripheral blood, collected at initial diagnosis prior to any treatment. Study findings and constraints: Blood also held most thyroid clonotypes expanded beyond 0.001.

In making diagnoses, clinical symptoms, serum thyroxine and TRAb, thyroid ultrasound and orbital computed tomography were all used. Ten or more counts support this clonotype. Antigen unknown. RNA transcripts served as the template for amplifying TCR beta CDR3 regions. HTBI primers were used for first-round RT-PCR of the TCR CDR3. TCRdb passed the multiplex PCR reads through MiXCR, listing each CDR3 protein once. This sample has 450,000 to 650,000 distinct CDR3 sequences; less than 25% occur once, and the top ten carry more than 25%. The CDR3 runs to 13 residues. CDR1 is SNHLY, CDR2 FYNNEI, per germline. V was clipped by 6 bases and J by 9 bases, with 17 bases between them.

Sequenced input: blood. The rearrangement uses TRBV2 and TRBJ2-5, with D tentatively TRBD1 or TRBD2 (6 bases each). This sequence originates from a man between 18 and 29 years old with Graves' hyperthyroidism. The CDR3 DNA reads TGTGCCAGCAGCGGGGGCCTCTGGGAGGCCCAGTACTTC. This translates into CASSGGLWEAQYF.